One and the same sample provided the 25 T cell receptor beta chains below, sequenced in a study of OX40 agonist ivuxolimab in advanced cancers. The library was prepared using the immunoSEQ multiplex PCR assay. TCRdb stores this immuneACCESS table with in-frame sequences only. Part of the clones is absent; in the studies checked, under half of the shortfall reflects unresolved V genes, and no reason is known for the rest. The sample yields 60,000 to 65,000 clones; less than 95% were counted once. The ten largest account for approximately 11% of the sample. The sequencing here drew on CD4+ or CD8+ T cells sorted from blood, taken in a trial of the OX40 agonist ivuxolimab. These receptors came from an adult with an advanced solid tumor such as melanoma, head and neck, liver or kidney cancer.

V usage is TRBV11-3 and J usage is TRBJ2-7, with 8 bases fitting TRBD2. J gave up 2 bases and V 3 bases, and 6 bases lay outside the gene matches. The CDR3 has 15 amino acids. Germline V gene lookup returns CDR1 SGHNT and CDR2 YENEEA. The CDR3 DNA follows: TGTGCCAGCAGCTTGGAGCGGGAGACTACCTACGAGCAGTACTTC. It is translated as CASSLERETTYEQYF.

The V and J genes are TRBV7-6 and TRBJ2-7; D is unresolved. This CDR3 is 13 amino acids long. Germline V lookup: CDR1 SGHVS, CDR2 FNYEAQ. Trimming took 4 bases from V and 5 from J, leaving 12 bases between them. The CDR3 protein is CASSSGVGNEQYF. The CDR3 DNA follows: TGTGCCAGCAGCTCCGGTGTGGGTAACGAGCAGTACTTC.

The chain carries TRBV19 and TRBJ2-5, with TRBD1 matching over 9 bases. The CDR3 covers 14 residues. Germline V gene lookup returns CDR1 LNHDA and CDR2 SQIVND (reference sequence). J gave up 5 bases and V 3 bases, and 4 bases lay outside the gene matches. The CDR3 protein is CASSMGQGWETQYF. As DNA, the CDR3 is TGTGCCAGTAGTATGGGACAGGGTTGGGAGACCCAGTACTTC.

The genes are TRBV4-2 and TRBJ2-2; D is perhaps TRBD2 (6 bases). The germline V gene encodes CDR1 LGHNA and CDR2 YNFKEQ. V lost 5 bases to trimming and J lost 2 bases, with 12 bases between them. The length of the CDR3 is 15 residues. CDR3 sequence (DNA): TGTGCCAGCAGCTTGGCGGGAATTAACACCGGGGAGCTGTTTTTT. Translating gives CASSLAGINTGELFF.

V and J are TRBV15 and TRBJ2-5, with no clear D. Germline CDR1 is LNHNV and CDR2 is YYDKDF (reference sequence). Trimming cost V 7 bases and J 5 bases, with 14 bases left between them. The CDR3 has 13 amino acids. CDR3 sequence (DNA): TGTGCCACCACCACCAGGCCCCGGGAGACCCAGTACTTC. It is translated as CATTTRPRETQYF.

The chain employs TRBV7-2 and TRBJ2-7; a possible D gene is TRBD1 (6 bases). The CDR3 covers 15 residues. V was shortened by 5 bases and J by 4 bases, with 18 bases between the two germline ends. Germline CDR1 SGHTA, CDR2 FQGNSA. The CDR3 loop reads CASSPLKGGVYEQYF. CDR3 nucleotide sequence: TGTGCCAGCAGCCCCCTGAAAGGGGGAGTTTACGAGCAGTACTTC.

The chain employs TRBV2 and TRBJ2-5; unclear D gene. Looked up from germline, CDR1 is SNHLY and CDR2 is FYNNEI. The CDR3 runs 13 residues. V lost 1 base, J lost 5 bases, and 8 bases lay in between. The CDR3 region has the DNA TGTGCCAGCAGTGAAGAGGGCTGGGAGACCCAGTACTTC. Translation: CASSEEGWETQYF.

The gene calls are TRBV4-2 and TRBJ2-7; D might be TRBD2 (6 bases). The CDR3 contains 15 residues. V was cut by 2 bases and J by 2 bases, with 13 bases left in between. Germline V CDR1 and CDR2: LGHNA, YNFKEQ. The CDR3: CASSQTGTAAYEQYF. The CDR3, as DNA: TGTGCCAGCAGCCAAACCGGGACTGCAGCCTACGAGCAGTACTTC.

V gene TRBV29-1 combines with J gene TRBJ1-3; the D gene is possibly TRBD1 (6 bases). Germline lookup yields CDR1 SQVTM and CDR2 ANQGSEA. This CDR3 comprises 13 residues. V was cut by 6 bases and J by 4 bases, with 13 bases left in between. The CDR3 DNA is TGCAGCGTCTCAGGGGCGCCGGGAAACACCATATATTTT. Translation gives CSVSGAPGNTIYF.

This CDR3 reads CASSQGPASGWKTQYF. In DNA, the CDR3 is TGTGCCAGCAGCCAAGGGCCTGCTAGCGGTTGGAAGACCCAGTACTTC. The chain has TRBV14 and TRBJ2-5; TRBD2 agrees at 7 bases. Germline loops: CDR1 SGHDN, CDR2 FVKESK. This CDR3 is 16 amino acids long. The V segment lost 1 base and the J segment 6 bases; nucleotides outside the gene matches: 11. The full variable domain, rest sourced from reference TRBV14 and TRBJ2-5, is EAGVTQFPSHSVIEKGQTVTLRCDPISGHDNLYWYRRVMGKEIKFLLHFVKESKQDESGMPNNRFLAERTGGTYSTLKVQPAELEDSGVYFCASSQGPASGWKTQYFGPGTRLLVL.

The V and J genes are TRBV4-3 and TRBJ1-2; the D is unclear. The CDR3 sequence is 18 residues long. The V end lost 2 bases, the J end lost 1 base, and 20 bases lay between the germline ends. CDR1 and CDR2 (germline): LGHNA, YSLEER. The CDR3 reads CASSQIGGYGGLNYGYTF. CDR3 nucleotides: TGCGCCAGCAGCCAAATCGGCGGGTACGGCGGGCTTAACTATGGCTACACCTTC.

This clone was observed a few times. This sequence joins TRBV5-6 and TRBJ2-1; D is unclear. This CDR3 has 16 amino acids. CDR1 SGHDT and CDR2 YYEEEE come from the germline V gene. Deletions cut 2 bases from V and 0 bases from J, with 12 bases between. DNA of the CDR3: TGTGCCAGCAGCTTTGGTACGGCAAGCTCCTACAATGAGCAGTTCTTC. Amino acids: CASSFGTASSYNEQFF.

CDR3 loop: CASSGQDSNQPQHF. The CDR3 nucleotides are TGTGCCAGCAGCGGACAGGATAGCAATCAGCCCCAGCATTTT. The V gene is TRBV6-6, the J gene TRBJ1-5; TRBD1 matches 7 bases. The germline gives CDR1 MNHNY, CDR2 SVGAGI (reference sequence). V was pared by 6 bases and J by 0 bases, with 2 bases of the junction left unmatched. The CDR3 is 14 residues long.

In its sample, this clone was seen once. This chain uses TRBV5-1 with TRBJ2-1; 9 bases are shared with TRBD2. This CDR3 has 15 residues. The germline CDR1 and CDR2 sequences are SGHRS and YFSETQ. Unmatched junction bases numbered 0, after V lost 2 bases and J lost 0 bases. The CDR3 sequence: CASSFSGSSYNEQFF. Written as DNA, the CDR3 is TGCGCCAGCAGCTTTAGCGGGAGCTCCTACAATGAGCAGTTCTTC.

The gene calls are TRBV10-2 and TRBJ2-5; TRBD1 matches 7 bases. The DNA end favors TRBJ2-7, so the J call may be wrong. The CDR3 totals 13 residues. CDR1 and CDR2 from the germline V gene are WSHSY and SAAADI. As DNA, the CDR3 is TGCGCCAGCAGTGAAAGGGGGCTGTACGAGCAGTACTTC. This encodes CASSERGLYEQYF.

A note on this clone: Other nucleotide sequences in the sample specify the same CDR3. This chain's CDR3 is CASSLGNEQFF. CDR3 in DNA: TGTGCCAGCAGTCTGGGAAATGAGCAGTTCTTC. V gene TRBV27 combines with J gene TRBJ2-1; D is unclear. The CDR3 consists of 11 residues. V lost 5 bases and J 7 bases, leaving 6 bases between the germline ends. Germline V gene lookup returns CDR1 MNHEY and CDR2 SMNVEV (reference sequence).

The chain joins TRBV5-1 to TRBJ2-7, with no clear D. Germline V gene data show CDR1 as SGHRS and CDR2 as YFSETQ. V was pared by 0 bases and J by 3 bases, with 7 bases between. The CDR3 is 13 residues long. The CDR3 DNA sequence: TGCGCCAGCAGCTTGGCAAGGGACTACGAGCAGTACTTC. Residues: CASSLARDYEQYF.

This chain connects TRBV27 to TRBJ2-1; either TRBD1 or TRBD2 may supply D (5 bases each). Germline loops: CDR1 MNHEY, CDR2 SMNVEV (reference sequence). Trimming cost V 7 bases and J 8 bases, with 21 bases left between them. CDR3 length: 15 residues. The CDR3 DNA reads TGTGCCAGCATCCCGACCCAGGGACCCACCCATGAGCAGTTCTTC. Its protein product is CASIPTQGPTHEQFF.

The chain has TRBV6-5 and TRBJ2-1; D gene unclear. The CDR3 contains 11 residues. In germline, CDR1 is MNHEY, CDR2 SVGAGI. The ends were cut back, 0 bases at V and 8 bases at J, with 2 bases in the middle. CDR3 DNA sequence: TGTGCCAGCAGTTACTCAGATGAGCAGTTCTTC. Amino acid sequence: CASSYSDEQFF.

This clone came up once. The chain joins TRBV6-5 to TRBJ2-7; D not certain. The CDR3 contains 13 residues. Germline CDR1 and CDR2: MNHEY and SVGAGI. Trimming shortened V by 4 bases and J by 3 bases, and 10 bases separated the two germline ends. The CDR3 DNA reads TGTGCCAGCAGTTCCAGAGGTTTCTACGAGCAGTACTTC. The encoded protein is CASSSRGFYEQYF.

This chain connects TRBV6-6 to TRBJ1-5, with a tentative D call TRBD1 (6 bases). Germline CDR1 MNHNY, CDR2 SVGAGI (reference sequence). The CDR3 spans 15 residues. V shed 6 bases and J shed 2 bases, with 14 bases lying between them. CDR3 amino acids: CASSGGGSGNQPQHF. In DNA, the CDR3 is TGTGCCAGCAGCGGAGGGGGTAGTGGCAATCAGCCCCAGCATTTT.

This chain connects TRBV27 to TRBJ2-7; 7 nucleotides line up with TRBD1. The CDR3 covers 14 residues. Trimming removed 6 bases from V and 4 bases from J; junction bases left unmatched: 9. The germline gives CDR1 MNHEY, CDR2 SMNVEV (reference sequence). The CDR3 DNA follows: TGTGCCAGCAGGGCCGGGACAGCAGTATACGAGCAGTACTTC. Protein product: CASRAGTAVYEQYF.

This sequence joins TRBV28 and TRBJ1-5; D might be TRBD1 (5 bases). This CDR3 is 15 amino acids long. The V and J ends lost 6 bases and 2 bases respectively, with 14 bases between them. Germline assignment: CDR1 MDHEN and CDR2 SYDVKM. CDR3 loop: CASRFGARGNQPQHF. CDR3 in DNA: TGTGCCAGCAGGTTTGGGGCGAGGGGCAATCAGCCCCAGCATTTT.

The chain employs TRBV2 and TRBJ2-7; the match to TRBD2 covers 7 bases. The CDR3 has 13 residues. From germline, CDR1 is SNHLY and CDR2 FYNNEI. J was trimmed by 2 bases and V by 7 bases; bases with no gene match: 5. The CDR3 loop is CASIPGTTYEQYF. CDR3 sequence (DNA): TGTGCCAGCATCCCAGGGACTACCTACGAGCAGTACTTC. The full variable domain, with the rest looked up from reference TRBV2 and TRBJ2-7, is EPEVTQTPSHQVTQMGQEVILRCVPISNHLYFYWYRQILGQKVEFLVSFYNNEISEKSEIFDDQFSVERPDGSNFTLKIRSTKLEDSAMYFCASIPGTTYEQYFGPGTRLTVT.

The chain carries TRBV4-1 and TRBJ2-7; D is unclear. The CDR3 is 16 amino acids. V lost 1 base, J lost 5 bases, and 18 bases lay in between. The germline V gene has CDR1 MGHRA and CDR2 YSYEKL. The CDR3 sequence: CASSQVYTEPSNEQYF. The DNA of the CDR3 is TGCGCCAGCAGCCAAGTATACACTGAACCCTCAAACGAGCAGTACTTC.